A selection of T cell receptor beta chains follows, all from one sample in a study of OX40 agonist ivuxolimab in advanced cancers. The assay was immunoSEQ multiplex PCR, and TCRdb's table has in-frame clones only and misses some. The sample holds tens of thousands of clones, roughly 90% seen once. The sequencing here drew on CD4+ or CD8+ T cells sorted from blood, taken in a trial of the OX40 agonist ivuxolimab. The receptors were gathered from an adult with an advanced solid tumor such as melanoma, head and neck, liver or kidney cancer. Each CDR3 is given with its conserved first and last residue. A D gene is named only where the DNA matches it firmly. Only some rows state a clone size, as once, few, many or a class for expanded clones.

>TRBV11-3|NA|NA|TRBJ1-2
TGTGCCAGCAGCTTAGATGGTTCCCCTTGGGATGGCTACACCTTC
CASSLDGSPWDGYTF
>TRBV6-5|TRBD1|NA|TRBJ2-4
TGTGCCAGCAGTCGGGGACAGGGGTTGGAAAACATTCAGTACTTC
CASSRGQGLENIQYF
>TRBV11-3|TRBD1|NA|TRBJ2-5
TGTGCCAGCAGCTCAGACAGGGGGGCAGAGACCCAGTACTTC
CASSSDRGAETQYF
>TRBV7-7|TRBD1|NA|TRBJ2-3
TGTGCCAGCAGCCCCCTGGGACAGGGGACAGATACGCAGTATTTT
CASSPLGQGTDTQYF
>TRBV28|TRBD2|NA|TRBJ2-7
TGTGCCAGCATCAAGCGGGACGGGCACTCCTACGAGCAGTACTTC
CASIKRDGHSYEQYF
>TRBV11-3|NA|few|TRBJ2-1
TGTGCCAGCAGCCCCTCCGTGGTCCATGAGCAGTTCTTC
CASSPSVVHEQFF
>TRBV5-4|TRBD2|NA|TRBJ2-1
TGTGCCAGCACCATTGGGGGGGTTGGCGGGTTTTACAATGAGCAGTTCTTC
CASTIGGVGGFYNEQFF
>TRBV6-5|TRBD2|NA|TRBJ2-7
TGTGCCAGCCAGCGGAGTCGGGAGGGTGAGCAGTACTTC
CASQRSREGEQYF
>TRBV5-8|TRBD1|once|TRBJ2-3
TGTGCCAGCAGCCAAGGGGGCGGGAGCACAGATACGCAGTATTTT
CASSQGGGSTDTQYF
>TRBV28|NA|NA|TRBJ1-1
TGTGCCAGCAGTATCCCCCAGGGGTTGAACACTGAAGCTTTCTTT
CASSIPQGLNTEAFF
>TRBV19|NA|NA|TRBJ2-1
TGTGCCAGTAGTCCCTCCGGGACGAGCTTAGGTGAGCAGTTCTTC
CASSPSGTSLGEQFF
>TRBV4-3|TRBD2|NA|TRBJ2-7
TGCGCCAGCAGCTTAGGGCTAGCGGGAACCTACGAGCAGTACTTC
CASSLGLAGTYEQYF
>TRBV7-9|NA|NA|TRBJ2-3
TGTGCCAGCAGCTCCCTATCTGGGTTCACAGATACGCAGTATTTT
CASSSLSGFTDTQYF
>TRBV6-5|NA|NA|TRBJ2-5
TGTGCCAGCAGTTACTCGAATGGCCAAGAGACCCAGTACTTC
CASSYSNGQETQYF
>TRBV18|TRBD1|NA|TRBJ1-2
TGTGCCAGCTCACCGGACAGGGTGTGGGGCTACACCTTC
CASSPDRVWGYTF
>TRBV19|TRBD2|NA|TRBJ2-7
TGTGCCAGTAGCCGGACCTCAGCGGGACCTTCCTACGAGCAGTACTTC
CASSRTSAGPSYEQYF
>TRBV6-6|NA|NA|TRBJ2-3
TGTGCCAGCAGTTTTAGGGGCGGCGGGAAAGCAGATACGCAGTATTTT
CASSFRGGGKADTQYF
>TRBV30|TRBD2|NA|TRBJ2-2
TGTGCCTGGAGTCAGACTAGCGGGGCCGCCGGGGAGCTGTTTTTT
CAWSQTSGAAGELFF
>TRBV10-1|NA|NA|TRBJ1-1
TGCGCCAGCAGTGAAATGGGTCTGGGTGAAGCTTTCTTT
CASSEMGLGEAFF
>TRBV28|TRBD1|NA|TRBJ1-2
TGTGCCAGCAGTTTTGGGGGACAGGGAGGGGACTATGGCTACACCTTC
CASSFGGQGGDYGYTF
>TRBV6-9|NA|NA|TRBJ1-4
TGTGCCAGCCGCCGACTTAATGAAAAACTGTTTTTT
CASRRLNEKLFF
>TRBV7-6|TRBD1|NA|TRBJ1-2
TGTGCCAGCAGCTTGTACGGACAGGGGATCTATGGTGGCACCTTC
CASSLYGQGIYGGTF
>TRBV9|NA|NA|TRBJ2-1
TGTGCCAGCGACCCCCTCACCGGGATTAGTGAGCAGTTCTTC
CASDPLTGISEQFF
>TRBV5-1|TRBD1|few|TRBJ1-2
TGCGCCAGCAGCTTGGATTACAGGGGTCTTGGCTACACCTTC
CASSLDYRGLGYTF
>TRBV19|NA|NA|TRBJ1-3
TGTGCCAGTAGTTTGACAGTGGAAAACACCATATATTTT
CASSLTVENTIYF
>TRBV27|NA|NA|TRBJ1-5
TGTGCCAGCAGTTTATCGTACGGGGGCAGGCCCCAGCATTTT
CASSLSYGGRPQHF
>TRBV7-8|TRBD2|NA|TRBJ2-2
TGTGCCAGCAGCTATAGCGGGGGGGACACCGGGGAGCTGTTTTTT
CASSYSGGDTGELFF
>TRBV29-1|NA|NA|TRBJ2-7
TGCAGTGCCTACCAGGGAGCCGAGCAGTACTTC
CSAYQGAEQYF
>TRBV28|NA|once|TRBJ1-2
TGTGCCAGTCACACCCCAGGGGAGAGCTATGGCTACACCTTC
CASHTPGESYGYTF
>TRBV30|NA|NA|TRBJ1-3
TGTGCCTGGAGTAGGGGCCACAGTAACACCATATATTTT
CAWSRGHSNTIYF
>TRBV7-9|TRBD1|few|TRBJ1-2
TGTGCCAGCACCCTAACAGGGAACAGGGGGTCCGGTGGCTACACCTTC
CASTLTGNRGSGGYTF
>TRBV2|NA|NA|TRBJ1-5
TGTGCCACCAGCAGAGGCGGGACACCAATTCAGCCCCAGCATTTT
CATSRGGTPIQPQHF
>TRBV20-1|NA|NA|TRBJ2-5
TGCAGTGCTAGAGTCGAAGAGACCCAGTACTTC
CSARVEETQYF
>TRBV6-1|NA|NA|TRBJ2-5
TGTGCCAGCAGCCAAAACGGCCCGCAAGAGACCCAGTACTTC
CASSQNGPQETQYF
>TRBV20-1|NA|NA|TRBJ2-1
TGCAGTGCCCGCGAACCCAGTATGTTCTTC
CSAREPSMFF
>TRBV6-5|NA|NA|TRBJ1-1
TGTGCCAGCAGCGTCGCCGGGAGGAACACTGAAGCTTTCTTT
CASSVAGRNTEAFF